The rows below give T cell receptor beta chains drawn from one sample of a study of metastatic and nonmetastatic thyroid tumors. TCRdb reanalyzed the PCR reads via MiXCR. The repertoire holds 25,000 to 35,000 clones, with 3.5% to 5% as singletons. Source material: blood. These receptors were obtained from a female donor with papillary thyroid cancer or a benign thyroid nodule (not recorded which). Some clones in this sample may be carry-over from other donors' samples. CDR3s include the opening cysteine and the closing phenylalanine or tryptophan. D genes are given only for firm matches. The size entry is marked missing in some rows and otherwise reads once, few, many or a size class.

>TRBV27|many|TRBJ1-6|-
TGTGCCAGCAGAAAATCTTGGGGGGGGATACATAATTCACCCCTCCACTTT
CASRKSWGGIHNSPLHF
>TRBV12-3/TRBV12-4|-|TRBJ1-1|-
TGTGCCAGCCGAAAGGGGAGCCCCCGTAATACTGAAGCTTTCTTT
CASRKGSPRNTEAFF
>TRBV15|many|TRBJ1-3|-
TGTGCCACCAGCCCCAGAACAGCCTCTGGAAACACCATATATTTT
CATSPRTASGNTIYF
>TRBV7-9|-|TRBJ2-6|-
TGTGCCAGCAGCTTACCCGGGGCCAACGTCCTGACTTTC
CASSLPGANVLTF
>TRBV6-1|-|TRBJ1-5|-
TGTGCCAGCATCAACAGGGTTAGTCAGCCCCAGCATTTT
CASINRVSQPQHF
>TRBV12-3/TRBV12-4|many|TRBJ1-6|-
TGTGCCAGCAGTTTACGGGGGGATAATTCACCCCTCCACTTT
CASSLRGDNSPLHF
>TRBV18|few|TRBJ1-1|-
TGTGCCAGCTCACCCCTACGGAAGGGTGGGGACACTGAAGCTTTCTTT
CASSPLRKGGDTEAFF
>TRBV24-1|-|TRBJ2-3|-
TGTGCCACCAGTGATTTGCCGGGAAGGGGCACAGATACGCAGTATTTT
CATSDLPGRGTDTQYF
>TRBV7-9|many|TRBJ2-7|-
TGTGCCAGCAGCTTCGGCCCCAACATTGACTACGAGCAGTACTTC
CASSFGPNIDYEQYF
>TRBV10-2|many|TRBJ2-1|TRBD2
TGCGCCAGCAGTGAACTAGCGGGAGGCCAACCCGGGCAGAATGAGCAGTTCTTC
CASSELAGGQPGQNEQFF
>TRBV5-5|many|TRBJ2-2|-
TGTGCCAGCAGCTTGGAAGGGTGGGAAGCGGAAGGAACCGGGGAGCTGTTTTTT
CASSLEGWEAEGTGELFF
>TRBV18|few|TRBJ2-1|TRBD1
TGTGCCAGCTCACCGGGACAGAACTCCTACAATGAGCAGTTCTTC
CASSPGQNSYNEQFF
>TRBV5-5|many|TRBJ2-7|-
TGTGCCAGCAGCTTCCTTCCGGGAGCCCACGAGCAGTACTTC
CASSFLPGAHEQYF
>TRBV19|-|TRBJ2-7|-
TGTGCCAGTAGTATAGTCGGCGGAGGATACTACGAGCAGTACTTC
CASSIVGGGYYEQYF
>TRBV12-3/TRBV12-4|-|TRBJ2-7|-
TGTGCCACTGCCCGGGGGCCGAGTGAGCAGTACTTC
CATARGPSEQYF
>TRBV11-2|few|TRBJ2-7|TRBD2
TGTGCCAGCAGCTTAGGTCTAGCGGACTCCTACGAGCAGTACTTC
CASSLGLADSYEQYF
>TRBV6-2/TRBV6-3|few|TRBJ2-1|-
TGTGCCACGGGACGAGTTGCGCCTAGGGGCGATGAGCAGTTCTTC
CATGRVAPRGDEQFF